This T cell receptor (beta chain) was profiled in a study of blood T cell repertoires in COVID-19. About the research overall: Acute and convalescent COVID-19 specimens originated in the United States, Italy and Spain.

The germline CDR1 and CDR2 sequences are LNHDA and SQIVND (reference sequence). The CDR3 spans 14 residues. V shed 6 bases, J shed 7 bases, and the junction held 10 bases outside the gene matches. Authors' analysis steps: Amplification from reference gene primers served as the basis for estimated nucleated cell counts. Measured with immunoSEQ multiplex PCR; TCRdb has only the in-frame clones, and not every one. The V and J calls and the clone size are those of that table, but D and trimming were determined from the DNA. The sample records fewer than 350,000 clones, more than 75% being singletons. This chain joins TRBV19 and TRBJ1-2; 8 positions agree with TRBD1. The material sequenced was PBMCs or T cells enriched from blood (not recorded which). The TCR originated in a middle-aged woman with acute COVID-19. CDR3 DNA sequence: TGTGCCAGTAGGCAGCAGGGGGCTGTTCGTGGCTACACCTTC. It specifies CASRQQGAVRGYTF.